Reported below is one TCR beta chain. Its antigen has not been determined. No base quality information exists; no much larger clone differs at one position. Sequencing of TCR beta CDR3 regions was performed at survey depth on the immunoSEQ platform. The QIAamp DNA micro kit was used to extract genomic DNA from every cultured and uncultured CD8+ T cell population. In the authors' own workflow: Samples with fewer than 5,000 productive reads were excluded, resulting in the removal of 5 of the 75 HIV peptide-stimulated cultures. A MANAFEST web app trimmed sequences to CDR3 and removed nonproductive sequences, CDR3s under 5 amino acids, and those not starting C or ending F/W. For a clonotype to count as antigen-specific, the clonotype had to expand relative to the no-peptide control in at least 2 of 3 replicates at FDR 0.01, and only within one epitope family. Specific clonotypes also needed at least fivefold higher frequency than in wells stimulated with peptides from other epitope families. TCRdb provides this immuneACCESS table in a form limited to in-frame rearrangements. Some clones are lacking; in checked studies, under half of them reflect an unresolved V gene, and why the rest are absent is not known. V and J calls and clone size come straight from that table; D and trimming were deduced from the DNA. Recorded for this sample are a few thousand clones; more than 65% of them occurred a single time. The top ten clones comprise approximately 40% of the sample.

The data are from a study of CD8 T cell repertoires and HIV-1 epitope variants (dated by TCRdb to about 2020). At the level of the whole study: In separate culture wells, T cells were stimulated with each of twenty-five peptides that represented autologous and known Gag and Nef epitope variants. Among the control conditions were a peptide pool of CMV, EBV and flu, the Ebola AY9 epitope serving as a negative control, and a well with no peptide. T cells were enriched using the EasySep Human T Cell Enrichment Kit and were co-cultured with equal numbers of autologous T cell-negative cells serving as antigen-presenting cells. The cultures were grown for about ten days in IMDM with gentamicin, and half of the media was changed on days 3 and 7 with IL-2, IL-7 and IL-15 added. A total of 83 T cell cultures were run, with each culture condition done in triplicate except for one peptide, which was done in duplicate. An aliquot of 1M T cells was saved as an uncultured baseline condition, separate from the approximately 80 T cell cultures. Three Gag epitope families and Nef HW9 and YT9 were included among the tested epitopes.

The germline V gene encodes CDR1 SGHAT and CDR2 FQNNGV. At the junction V is shortened by 2 bases and J by 3 bases, with 11 bases in between. From its cysteine to its phenylalanine, the CDR3 spans 15 amino acids. CDR3 DNA only is kept here, 45 bases in frame from base 1. What the research found in general, with its limitations: The Nef KF9 family was recognized by five clonotypes and the HW9 family by one, and no responses to the TAALDMSHF plasma variant were observed. About nine antigen-specific TCR beta clonotypes were identified, of which about six appeared to be cross-reactive for autologous or known escape epitope variants. Only TCR beta chains were identified by the assay, and proliferation to antigen, not T cell function or cytokine profile, was indicated.

The EasySep Human CD8+ T Cell Enrichment Kit was used on day 10 to isolate CD8+ T cells from every culture. The source is a male donor with HIV. Sequenced sample: cultured CD8+ T cells derived from PBMCs. The rearrangement joined TRBV11-2 to TRBJ1-5, with the D segment identity uncertain. This receptor has the CDR3 CASSLTDGLNQPQHF. The sequenced DNA: TGTGCCAGCAGCTTAACCGACGGGCTCAATCAGCCCCAGCATTTT. With all but the CDR3 taken from the reference TRBV11-2 and TRBJ1-5 genes, the full variable domain is: EAGVAQSPRYKIIEKRQSVAFWCNPISGHATLYWYQQILGQGPKLLIQFQNNGVVDDSQLPKDRFSAERLKGVDSTLKIQPAKLEDSAVYLCASSLTDGLNQPQHFGDGTRLSIL.